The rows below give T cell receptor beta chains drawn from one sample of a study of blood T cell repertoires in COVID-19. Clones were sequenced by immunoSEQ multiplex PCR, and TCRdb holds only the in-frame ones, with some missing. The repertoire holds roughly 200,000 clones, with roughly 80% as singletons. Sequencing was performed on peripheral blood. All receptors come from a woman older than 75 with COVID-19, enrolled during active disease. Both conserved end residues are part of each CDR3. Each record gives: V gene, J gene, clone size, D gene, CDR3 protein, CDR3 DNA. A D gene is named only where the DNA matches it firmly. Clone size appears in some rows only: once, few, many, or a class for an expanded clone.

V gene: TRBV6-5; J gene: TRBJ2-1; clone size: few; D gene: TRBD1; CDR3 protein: CASKTGTGGYNEQFF; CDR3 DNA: TGTGCCAGCAAGACGGGGACAGGGGGCTACAATGAGCAGTTCTTC
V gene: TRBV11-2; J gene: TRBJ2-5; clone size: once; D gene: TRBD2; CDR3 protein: CASSFSGGAETQYF; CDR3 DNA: TGTGCCAGCAGCTTCAGCGGGGGGGCCGAGACCCAGTACTTC
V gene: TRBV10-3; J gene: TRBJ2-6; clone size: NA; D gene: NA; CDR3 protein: CAIRKGAGANVLTF; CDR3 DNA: TGTGCCATCAGAAAAGGGGCTGGGGCCAACGTCCTGACTTTC
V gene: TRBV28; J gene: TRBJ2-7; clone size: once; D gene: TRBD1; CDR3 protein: CASSLGRGPSYEQYF; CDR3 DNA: TGTGCCAGCAGTTTGGGCAGGGGGCCATCCTACGAGCAGTACTTC
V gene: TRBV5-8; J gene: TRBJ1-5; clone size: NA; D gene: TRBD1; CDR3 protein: CASSFNRGIGNQPQHF; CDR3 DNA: TGTGCCAGCAGCTTCAACAGGGGAATAGGCAATCAGCCCCAGCATTTT
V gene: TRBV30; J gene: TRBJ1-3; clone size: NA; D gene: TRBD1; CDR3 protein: CACIAGGSGNTIYF; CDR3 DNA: TGTGCCTGTATCGCAGGGGGCTCTGGAAACACCATATATTTT
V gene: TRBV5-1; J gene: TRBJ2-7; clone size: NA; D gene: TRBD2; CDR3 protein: CASQLANEQYF; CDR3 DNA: TGCGCCAGTCAACTAGCGAACGAGCAGTACTTC
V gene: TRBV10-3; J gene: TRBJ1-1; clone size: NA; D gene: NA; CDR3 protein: CAITEGVPATEAFF; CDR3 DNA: TGTGCCATCACCGAGGGGGTTCCGGCCACTGAAGCTTTCTTT
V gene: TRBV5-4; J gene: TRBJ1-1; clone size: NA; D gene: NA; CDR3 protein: CASSLPGVANTEAFF; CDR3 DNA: TGTGCCAGCAGCTTGCCGGGGGTGGCGAACACTGAAGCTTTCTTT
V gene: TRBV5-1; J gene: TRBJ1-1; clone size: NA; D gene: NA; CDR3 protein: CASSGGTRNTEAFF; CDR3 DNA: TGCGCCAGCAGCGGCGGGACGAGAAACACTGAAGCTTTCTTT
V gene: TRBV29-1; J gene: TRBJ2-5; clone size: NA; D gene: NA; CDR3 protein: CSVEGRTRETQYF; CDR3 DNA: TGCAGCGTTGAGGGCCGGACTCGAGAGACCCAGTACTTC
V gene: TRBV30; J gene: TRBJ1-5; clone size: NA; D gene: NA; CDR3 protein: CAWSDRFNQPQHF; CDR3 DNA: TGTGCCTGGTCCGACAGATTCAATCAGCCCCAGCATTTT
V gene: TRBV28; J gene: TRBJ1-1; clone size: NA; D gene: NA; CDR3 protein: CASSFGGQTYTEAFF; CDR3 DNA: TGTGCCAGCAGTTTCGGAGGACAGACCTACACTGAAGCTTTCTTT
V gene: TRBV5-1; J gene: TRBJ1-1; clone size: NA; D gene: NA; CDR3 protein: CASSLGEAGRSTEAFF; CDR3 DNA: TGCGCCAGCAGCTTGGGAGAGGCGGGAAGGAGCACTGAAGCTTTCTTT
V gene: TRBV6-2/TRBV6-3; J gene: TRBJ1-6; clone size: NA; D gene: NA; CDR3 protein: CASSYGSAGSLHF; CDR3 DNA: TGTGCCAGCAGTTACGGATCCGCGGGATCCCTCCACTTT
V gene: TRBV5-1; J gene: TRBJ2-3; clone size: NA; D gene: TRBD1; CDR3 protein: CASSPRTGTTDTQYF; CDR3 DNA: TGCGCCAGCAGCCCGCGGACAGGAACCACAGATACGCAGTATTTT
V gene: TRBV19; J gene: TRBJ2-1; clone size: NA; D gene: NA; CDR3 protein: CASSTYQIRGNEQFF; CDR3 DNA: TGTGCCAGTAGTACTTATCAAATCAGGGGAAATGAGCAGTTCTTC
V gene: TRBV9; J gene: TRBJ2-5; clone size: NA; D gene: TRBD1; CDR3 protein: CASSPWTGQETQYF; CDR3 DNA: TGTGCCAGCAGCCCTTGGACAGGGCAAGAGACCCAGTACTTC
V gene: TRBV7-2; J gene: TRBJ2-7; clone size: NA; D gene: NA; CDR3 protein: CASSLDGGGVSYEQYF; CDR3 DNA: TGTGCCAGCAGCTTAGATGGAGGGGGGGTTTCCTACGAGCAGTACTTC
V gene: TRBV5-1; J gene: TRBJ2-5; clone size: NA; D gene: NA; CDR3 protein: CASRQGPRGETQYF; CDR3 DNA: TGCGCCAGCAGGCAGGGCCCCAGGGGAGAGACCCAGTACTTC
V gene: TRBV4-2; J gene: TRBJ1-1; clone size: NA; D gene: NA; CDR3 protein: CASSQDRGRGTEAFF; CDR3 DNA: TGTGCCAGCAGCCAAGATAGGGGGAGGGGCACTGAAGCTTTCTTT
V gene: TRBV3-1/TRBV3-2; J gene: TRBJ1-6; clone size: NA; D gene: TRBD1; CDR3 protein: CASSTQGTGVSPLHF; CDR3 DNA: TGTGCCAGCAGCACTCAAGGGACAGGGGTATCACCCCTCCACTTT
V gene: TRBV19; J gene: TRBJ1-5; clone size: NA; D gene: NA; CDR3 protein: CASTLWLGNQPQHF; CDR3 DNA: TGTGCCAGTACCCTCTGGCTGGGCAATCAGCCCCAGCATTTT
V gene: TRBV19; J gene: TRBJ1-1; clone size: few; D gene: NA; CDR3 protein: CASSILSYTEAFF; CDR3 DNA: TGTGCCAGTAGTATACTTTCCTACACTGAAGCTTTCTTT
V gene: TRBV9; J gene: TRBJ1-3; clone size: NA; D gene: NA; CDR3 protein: CASSVMGIEGNTIYF; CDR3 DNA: TGTGCCAGCAGCGTTATGGGCATAGAAGGAAACACCATATATTTT
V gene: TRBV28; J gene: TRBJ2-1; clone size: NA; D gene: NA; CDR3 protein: CASTTGGYNEQFF; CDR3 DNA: TGTGCCAGCACGACAGGAGGCTACAATGAGCAGTTCTTC
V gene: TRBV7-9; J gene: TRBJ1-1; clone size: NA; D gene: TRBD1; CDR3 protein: CASSLTTGGTEAFF; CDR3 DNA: TGTGCCAGCAGCTTAACAACAGGGGGCACTGAAGCTTTCTTT
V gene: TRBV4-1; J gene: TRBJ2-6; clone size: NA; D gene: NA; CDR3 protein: CASSQVAGSSGANVLTF; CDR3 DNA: TGCGCCAGCAGCCAAGTTGCGGGGAGCTCTGGGGCCAACGTCCTGACTTTC
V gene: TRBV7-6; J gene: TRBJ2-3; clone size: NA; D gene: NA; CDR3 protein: CASSLASPRTDTQYF; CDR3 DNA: TGTGCCAGCAGCTTAGCGAGTCCACGCACAGATACGCAGTATTTT
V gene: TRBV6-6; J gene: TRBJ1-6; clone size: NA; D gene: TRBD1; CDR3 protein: CASNKPGQDLNSPLHF; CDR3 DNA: TGTGCCAGCAACAAACCGGGACAGGATTTAAATTCACCCCTCCACTTT
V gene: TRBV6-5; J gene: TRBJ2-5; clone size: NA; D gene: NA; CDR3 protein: CASSRGSEPQYF; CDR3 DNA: TGTGCCAGCAGTCGGGGAAGTGAGCCCCAGTACTTC
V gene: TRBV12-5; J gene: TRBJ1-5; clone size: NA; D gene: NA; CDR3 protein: CASGQVPGGSNQPQHF; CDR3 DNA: TGTGCTAGTGGCCAAGTCCCCGGGGGTTCTAATCAGCCCCAGCATTTT
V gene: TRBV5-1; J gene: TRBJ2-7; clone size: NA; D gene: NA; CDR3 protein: CASSLGGDLPYEQYF; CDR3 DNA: TGCGCCAGCAGCTTGGGCGGGGACTTACCCTACGAGCAGTACTTC
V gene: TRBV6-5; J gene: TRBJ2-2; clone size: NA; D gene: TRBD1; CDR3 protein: CASSLGTVNTGELFF; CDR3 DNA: TGTGCCAGCAGTCTCGGGACAGTTAACACCGGGGAGCTGTTTTTT
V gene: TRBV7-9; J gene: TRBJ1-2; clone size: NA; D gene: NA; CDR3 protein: CASSLEVGGNHGYTF; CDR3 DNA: TGTGCCAGCAGCTTAGAGGTAGGAGGGAATCATGGCTACACCTTC
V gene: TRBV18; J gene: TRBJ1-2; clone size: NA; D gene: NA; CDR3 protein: CASSPSRGNYGYTF; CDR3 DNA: TGTGCCAGCTCCCCATCTCGGGGGAACTATGGCTACACCTTC
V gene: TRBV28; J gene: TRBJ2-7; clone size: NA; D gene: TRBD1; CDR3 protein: CASSLLRGQGSHEQYF; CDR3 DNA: TGTGCCAGCAGTTTATTGAGGGGACAGGGGAGCCACGAGCAGTACTTC
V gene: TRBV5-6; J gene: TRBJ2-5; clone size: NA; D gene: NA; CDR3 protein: CASSRTKETQYF; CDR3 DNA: TGTGCCAGCAGCCGGACTAAGGAGACCCAGTACTTC
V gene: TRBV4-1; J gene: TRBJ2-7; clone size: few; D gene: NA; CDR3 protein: CASSRRGYEQYF; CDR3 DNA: TGCGCCAGCAGCCGTCGGGGCTACGAGCAGTACTTC
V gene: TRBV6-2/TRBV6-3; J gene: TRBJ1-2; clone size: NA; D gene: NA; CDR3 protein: CASSPTSTRGVYGYTF; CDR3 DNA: TGTGCCAGCAGTCCAACCTCAACCAGGGGCGTCTATGGCTACACCTTC
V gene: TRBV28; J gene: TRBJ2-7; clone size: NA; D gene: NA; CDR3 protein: CASSLRQGRYEQYF; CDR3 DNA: TGTGCCAGCAGTTTAAGGCAGGGGCGGTACGAGCAGTACTTC
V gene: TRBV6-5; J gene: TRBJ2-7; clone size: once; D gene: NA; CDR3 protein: CASSPRGAPSYEQYF; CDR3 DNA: TGTGCCAGCAGTCCCCGGGGGGCCCCCTCCTACGAGCAGTACTTC
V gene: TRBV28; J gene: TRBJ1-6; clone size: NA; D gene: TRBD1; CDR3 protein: CASSLDAGGNSPLHF; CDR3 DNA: TGTGCCAGCAGTTTAGACGCAGGGGGTAATTCACCCCTCCACTTT
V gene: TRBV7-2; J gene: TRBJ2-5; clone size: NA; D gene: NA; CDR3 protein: CASSRSDRETQYF; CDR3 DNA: TGTGCCAGCAGCCGTAGCGATCGGGAGACCCAGTACTTC
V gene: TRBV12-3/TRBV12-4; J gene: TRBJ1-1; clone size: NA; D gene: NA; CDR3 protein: CASSLNLEAFF; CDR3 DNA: TGTGCCAGCAGTTTAAATCTTGAAGCTTTCTTT
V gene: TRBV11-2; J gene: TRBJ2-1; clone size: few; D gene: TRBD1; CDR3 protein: CASSVPGQAYNEQFF; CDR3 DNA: TGTGCCAGCAGCGTCCCGGGACAGGCCTACAATGAGCAGTTCTTC